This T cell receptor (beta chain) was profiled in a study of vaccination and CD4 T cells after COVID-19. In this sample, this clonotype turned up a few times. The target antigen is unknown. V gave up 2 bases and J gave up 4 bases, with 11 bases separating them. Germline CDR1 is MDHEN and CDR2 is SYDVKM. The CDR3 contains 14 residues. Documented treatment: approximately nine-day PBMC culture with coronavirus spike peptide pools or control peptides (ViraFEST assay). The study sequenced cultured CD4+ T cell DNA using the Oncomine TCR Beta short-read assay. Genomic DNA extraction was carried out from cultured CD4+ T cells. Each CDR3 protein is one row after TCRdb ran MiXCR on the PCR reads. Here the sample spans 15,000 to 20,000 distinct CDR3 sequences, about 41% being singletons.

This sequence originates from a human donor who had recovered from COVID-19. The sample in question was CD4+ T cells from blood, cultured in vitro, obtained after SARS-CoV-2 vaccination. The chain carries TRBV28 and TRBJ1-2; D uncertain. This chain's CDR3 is CASSLPGRTYGYTF. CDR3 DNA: TGTGCCAGCAGTTTACCCGGCAGGACCTATGGCTACACCTTC.